This note documents a single T cell receptor (beta chain) sequence. This sample was taken from a study of technical replicates of blood from four donors. The protocol was immunoSEQ multiplex PCR, while the TCRdb copy is restricted to in-frame clones and leaves out a portion. The sample consists of under 75,000 clones, nearly 95% of them appearing once. Trimming stripped 2 bases from V and 0 bases from J, with 9 bases between. The CDR3 spans 15 residues. The germline gives CDR1 SGDLS, CDR2 YYNGEE. The receptor was isolated from a human donor in good health. Some clones in this sample may be carry-over from other donors' samples. The sample comprised PBMCs. V and J are TRBV9 and TRBJ1-3; D unresolved. The CDR3 reads CASSVYGDSGNTIYF. CDR3 DNA sequence: TGTGCCAGCAGCGTCTACGGGGACTCTGGAAACACCATATATTTT.